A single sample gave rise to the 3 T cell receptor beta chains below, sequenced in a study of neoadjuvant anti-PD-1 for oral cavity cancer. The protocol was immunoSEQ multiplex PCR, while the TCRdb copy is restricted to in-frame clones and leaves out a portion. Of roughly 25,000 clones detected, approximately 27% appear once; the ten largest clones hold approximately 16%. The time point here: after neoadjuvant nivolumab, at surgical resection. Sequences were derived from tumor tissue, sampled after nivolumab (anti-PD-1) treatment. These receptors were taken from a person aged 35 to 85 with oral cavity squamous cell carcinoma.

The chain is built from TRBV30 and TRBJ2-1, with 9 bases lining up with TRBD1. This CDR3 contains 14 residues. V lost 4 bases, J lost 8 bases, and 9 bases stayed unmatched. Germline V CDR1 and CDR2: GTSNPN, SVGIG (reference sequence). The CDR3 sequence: CAWTTGGHFDEQFF. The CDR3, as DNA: TGTGCCTGGACGACAGGGGGACATTTCGATGAGCAGTTCTTC.

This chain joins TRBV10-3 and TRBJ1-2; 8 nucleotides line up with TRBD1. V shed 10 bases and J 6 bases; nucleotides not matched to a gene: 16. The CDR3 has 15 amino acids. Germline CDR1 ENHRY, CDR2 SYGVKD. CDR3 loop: CATLAMGQVPNGYTF. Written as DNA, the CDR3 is TGTGCCACCTTGGCAATGGGACAGGTTCCAAATGGCTACACCTTC.

The CDR3: CASSPGTSGWETQYF. The CDR3 DNA reads TGCGCCAGCAGCCCTGGGACTAGCGGCTGGGAGACCCAGTACTTC. The rearrangement uses TRBV5-1 and TRBJ2-5, with TRBD2 matching 11 bases. After removal of 4 bases from V and 5 bases from J, the junction contained 7 bases not matched to a gene. The germline V gene has CDR1 SGHRS and CDR2 YFSETQ. The CDR3 extends over 15 amino acids.